The source of this T cell receptor (beta chain) is a study of blood T cell repertoires in COVID-19. Study details: Whether acute or convalescent, the COVID-19 samples came from the United States, Italy and Spain. The cDNA or gDNA used as material had been derived from T cells, B-cell-depleted T cells, or PBMCs.

CDR1 LGHNA and CDR2 YNFKEQ come from the germline V gene. Unmatched junction bases numbered 1, after V lost 3 bases and J lost 2 bases. This CDR3 has 16 amino acids. In the authors' workflow: Quantification of nucleated cells was approximated via reference gene primer amplification. Clones were read by immunoSEQ multiplex PCR, and TCRdb kept only the in-frame ones, dropping some. That table is the source of V, J and clone size, and D and trimming were worked out from the DNA. The sample consists of 75,000 to 95,000 clones, approximately 88% of them appearing once. Sequencing input: peripheral blood. V gene TRBV4-2 combines with J gene TRBJ2-3; 14 nucleotides align to TRBD2. This clonotype was obtained from a man aged 45 to 65 with active COVID-19. The DNA for the CDR3 is TGTGCCAGCAGCCAGACTAGCGGGAGGGCCACAGATACGCAGTATTTT. Residues: CASSQTSGRATDTQYF.